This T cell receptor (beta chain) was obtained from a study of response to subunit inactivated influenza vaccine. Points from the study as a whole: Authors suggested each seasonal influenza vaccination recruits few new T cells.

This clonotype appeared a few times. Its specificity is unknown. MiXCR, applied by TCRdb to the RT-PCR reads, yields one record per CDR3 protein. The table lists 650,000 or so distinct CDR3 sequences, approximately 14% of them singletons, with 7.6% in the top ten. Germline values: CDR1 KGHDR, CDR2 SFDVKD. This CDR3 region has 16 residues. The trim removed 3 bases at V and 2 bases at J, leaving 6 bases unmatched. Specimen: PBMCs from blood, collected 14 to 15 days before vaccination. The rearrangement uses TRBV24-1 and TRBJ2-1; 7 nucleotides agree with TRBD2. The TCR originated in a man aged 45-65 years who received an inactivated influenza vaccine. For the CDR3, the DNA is TGTGCCACCAGTGATGGGTGGGCGGGAGCCTACAATGAGCAGTTCTTC. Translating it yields CATSDGWAGAYNEQFF.